The subject of this entry is one T cell receptor beta chain. Using immunoSEQ multiplex PCR, the repertoire was profiled, and TCRdb retains in-frame clones only, with some absent. The sample consists of more than 12,000 clones, approximately 73% of them appearing once. V was shortened by 3 bases and J by 1 base, with 7 bases between the two germline ends. Germline CDR1 reads SGHNT; CDR2 reads YYREEE (reference sequence). This CDR3 comprises 13 residues. The data are from a study of T cells in tumors after PD-1 blockade. The input for sequencing was tumor tissue, taken after anti-PD-1 treatment. The chain carries TRBV5-4 and TRBJ2-5; D remains ambiguous. This receptor was identified in a human donor with cutaneous squamous cell carcinoma. CDR3 sequence: CASSSRFQETQYF. The CDR3 nucleotides read TGTGCCAGCAGCTCAAGATTCCAAGAGACCCAGTACTTC.